The 13 T cell receptor beta chains reported below all come from one sample, sequenced in a study of T cells in localized non-small cell lung cancer. Generated by immunoSEQ multiplex PCR, the TCRdb table keeps only in-frame clones and is missing some. The repertoire includes about 3,000 clones, approximately 31% of them detected once, and over 9% sits in the top ten. Sequences were derived from lung tumor tissue, sampled before any cancer treatment. These receptors all come from a woman aged 35-70 years with stage I lung adenocarcinoma.

This rearrangement joins TRBV7-8 to TRBJ2-2; no clear D gene. Germline CDR1 is SGHVS and CDR2 is FQNEAQ. The V end lost 1 base, the J end lost 7 bases, and 7 bases lay between the germline ends. The CDR3 length is 13 residues. The CDR3 loop is CASSLEGFGELFF. The CDR3 bases are TGTGCCAGCAGCTTAGAAGGGTTCGGGGAGCTGTTTTTT.

By share, this clone ranks as medium-sized. The junction departs from the called germline gene at one end, perhaps through a read error. The rearrangement joins TRBV11-3 to TRBJ1-5; the match to TRBD1 covers 10 bases. Germline CDR1 is SGHNT and CDR2 is YENEEA. CDR3 size: 17 residues. CDR3 protein: CASSFGPGQGKNQPQHF. Written as DNA, the CDR3 is TGTGCTAGCAGCTTTGGTCCGGGACAGGGGAAGAATCAGCCCCAGCATTTT.

This clone was seen a few times. This rearrangement joins TRBV4-1 to TRBJ1-1; D ambiguous. Germline CDR1 MGHRA, CDR2 YSYEKL. The CDR3 spans 15 residues. Trimming stripped 1 base from V and 1 base from J, with 10 bases between. CDR3 residues: CASSQGVARNTEAFF. The CDR3 coding sequence is TGCGCCAGCAGCCAAGGTGTAGCCAGGAACACTGAAGCTTTCTTT.

The chain carries TRBV19 and TRBJ2-5; D tentatively fits TRBD1 or TRBD2 (5 bases each). The CDR3 contains 13 residues. Trimming stripped 6 bases from V and 4 bases from J, with 12 bases between. In germline, CDR1 is LNHDA, CDR2 SQIVND (reference sequence). The DNA of the CDR3 is TGTGCCAGTAGGCCGGGGCTATCAGAGACCCAGTACTTC. This codes for CASRPGLSETQYF.

This clone was seen a few times. This chain joins TRBV6-8 and TRBJ2-5; D perhaps matches TRBD2 (6 bases). CDR1 and CDR2 from the germline V gene are MNHGY and SAAAGT. The CDR3 runs 16 residues. The germline V and J ends were trimmed by 5 bases and 3 bases, with 19 bases remaining between them. CDR3: CASSESQGGGKETQYF. The CDR3 DNA follows: TGTGCCAGCAGTGAGAGTCAGGGTGGGGGGAAAGAGACCCAGTACTTC.

The chain couples TRBV15 to TRBJ2-7; 9 bases fit TRBD2. The trim removed 3 bases at V and 0 bases at J, leaving 3 bases unmatched. Germline V gene sequence: CDR1 LNHNV, CDR2 YYDKDF (reference sequence). This CDR3 contains 15 residues. Here the CDR3 reads CATSRGGRGSYEQYF. CDR3 nucleotides: TGTGCCACCAGCAGGGGCGGGAGGGGCTCCTACGAGCAGTACTTC.

This clone has only a few counts. V and J are TRBV11-3 and TRBJ2-7; TRBD2 matches at 9 bases. The junction had 15 bases not matched to a gene; V was cut back by 2 bases and J by 4 bases. This CDR3 has 18 residues. Germline V lookup: CDR1 SGHNT, CDR2 YENEEA. The CDR3 DNA reads as TGTGCCAGCAGCTTAAGGCTAGCGGGACCTCGTGGAATATACGAGCAGTACTTC. Residues: CASSLRLAGPRGIYEQYF. The whole variable domain, remainder taken from reference TRBV11-3 and TRBJ2-7, is EAGVVQSPRYKIIEKKQPVAFWCNPISGHNTLYWYLQNLGQGPELLIRYENEEAVDDSQLPKDRFSAERLKGVDSTLKIQPAELGDSAVYLCASSLRLAGPRGIYEQYFGPGTRLTVT.

There are a few counts of this clone. CDR3 region: CASSPSGESNEQFF. The CDR3 DNA reads as TGTGCCAGCAGCCCCTCCGGGGAGAGCAATGAGCAGTTCTTC. The V gene is TRBV6-8, the J gene TRBJ2-1; D possibly corresponds to TRBD2 (5 bases). The CDR3 has 14 amino acids. V dropped 6 bases and J dropped 6 bases, with 15 bases sitting between them. From germline, CDR1 is MNHGY and CDR2 SAAAGT.

This clone turned up a few times. The V call is TRBV9, the J call TRBJ2-7; D is perhaps TRBD2 (6 bases). Looked up from germline, CDR1 is SGDLS and CDR2 is YYNGEE. Deletions cut 0 bases from V and 0 bases from J, with 10 bases between. The CDR3 consists of 15 residues. The CDR3 here is CASSVASGLSYEQYF. The CDR3 nucleotides are TGTGCCAGCAGCGTAGCCTCGGGACTCTCCTACGAGCAGTACTTC.

The chain employs TRBV6-8 and TRBJ2-3; TRBD1 or TRBD2 may be the D gene (5 bases each). CDR3 length equals 14 residues. Looked up from germline, CDR1 is MNHGY and CDR2 is SAAAGT. V dropped 5 bases and J dropped 5 bases, with 14 bases sitting between them. Here the CDR3 reads CASSRDPSLDTQYF. CDR3 nucleotides: TGTGCCAGCAGTCGGGACCCCTCACTAGATACGCAGTATTTT.

The chain couples TRBV11-3 to TRBJ2-3; D not resolved. Deletions cut 1 base from V and 2 bases from J, with 7 bases between. This CDR3 spans 14 amino acids. Germline assignment: CDR1 SGHNT and CDR2 YENEEA. The CDR3 region is CASSLGFDTDTQYF. The CDR3 DNA follows: TGTGCCAGCAGCTTAGGCTTCGACACAGATACGCAGTATTTT.

The V call is TRBV18, the J call TRBJ2-1; D may be TRBD2 (6 bases). The CDR3 covers 13 residues. With 1 base removed from V and 8 bases from J, the gap between germline ends came to 9 bases. The germline gives CDR1 KGHSH, CDR2 LQKENI. Here the CDR3 DNA reads TGTGCCAGCTCACCACTCGGGGGAGATGAGCAGTTCTTC. This encodes CASSPLGGDEQFF.

Only a few counts were recorded for this clone. The chain carries TRBV30 and TRBJ2-5; D may be TRBD1 (7 bases). Deletions cut 3 bases from V and 3 bases from J, with 14 bases between. The CDR3 totals 14 residues. Germline V gene data show CDR1 as GTSNPN and CDR2 as SVGIG (reference sequence). CDR3 nucleotides: TGTGCCTGGAGCCTCAGGGGGGTGGAAGAGACCCAGTACTTC. Translating gives CAWSLRGVEETQYF.